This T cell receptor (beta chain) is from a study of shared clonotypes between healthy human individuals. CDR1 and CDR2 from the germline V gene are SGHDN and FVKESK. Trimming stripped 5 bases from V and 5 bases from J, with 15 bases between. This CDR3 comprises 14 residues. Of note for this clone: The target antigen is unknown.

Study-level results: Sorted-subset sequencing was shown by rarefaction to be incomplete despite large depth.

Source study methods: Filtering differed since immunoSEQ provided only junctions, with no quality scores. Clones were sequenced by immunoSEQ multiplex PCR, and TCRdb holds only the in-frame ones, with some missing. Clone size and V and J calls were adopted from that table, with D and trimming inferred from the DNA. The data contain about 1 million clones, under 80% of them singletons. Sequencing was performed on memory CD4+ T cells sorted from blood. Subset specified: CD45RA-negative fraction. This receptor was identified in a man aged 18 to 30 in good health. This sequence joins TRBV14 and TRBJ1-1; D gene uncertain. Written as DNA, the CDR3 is TGTGCCAGCAGCGCTAGGAGGTCGGGGACTGAAGCTTTCTTT. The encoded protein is CASSARRSGTEAFF.